A selection of T cell receptor beta chains follows, all from one sample in a study of T cell responses to AZD1222 COVID-19 vaccine. Method: immunoSEQ multiplex PCR; TCRdb's copy keeps in-frame clones and lacks some. The sample gives 110,000 to 150,000 clones, more than 85% of which show up once; about 8.6% is in the top ten. The sequencing used peripheral blood, collected on day 0 of AZD1222 vaccination. Receptor source: an adult in good health. CDR3s leave out the opening cysteine and the closing phenylalanine or tryptophan. Clone size appears in some rows only: once, few, many, or a class for an expanded clone.

j_call | v_call | clone_size | cdr3_aa
TRBJ1-1 | TRBV4-2 | . | ASSQETGMNTEAF
TRBJ2-3 | TRBV2 | . | ASSEAATQY
TRBJ1-1 | TRBV13 | . | ASSFVNTEAF
TRBJ1-1 | TRBV21-1 | . | ASSIPEAF
TRBJ2-1 | TRBV15 | . | ATSRVSGDNEQF
TRBJ2-1 | TRBV11-3 | . | ASSLTGGDEQF
TRBJ2-7 | TRBV28 | . | ASSLDNSPGEQY
TRBJ1-2 | TRBV29-1 | . | SVDRQGASYGYT
TRBJ2-1 | TRBV7-3 | . | ASSPSPAKEQF
TRBJ1-5 | TRBV19 | . | ASSTLQGARNQPQH
TRBJ1-2 | TRBV11-1 | . | ASSLGQVEGYT
TRBJ2-7 | TRBV10-3 | . | AISESGSYEQY
TRBJ2-2 | TRBV30 | . | AWTLGVAEGTGELF
TRBJ1-6 | TRBV19 | . | ASGNWTTTIH
TRBJ2-7 | TRBV9 | . | ASSVVKGYFGQY
TRBJ1-1 | TRBV29-1 | . | SVVSQSNTEAF
TRBJ1-2 | TRBV4-2 | . | ASSQETQGSTGYGYT
TRBJ1-5 | TRBV5-8 | . | ASSARHRKNQPQH
TRBJ1-4 | TRBV4-1 | few | ASSLQVGNEKLF
TRBJ2-1 | TRBV4-1 | . | ASSQVAGGTNEQF
TRBJ2-7 | TRBV7-2 | . | ASSLVFRTASYEQY
TRBJ1-2 | TRBV6-5 | . | ASSPTTGDYGYT
TRBJ2-7 | TRBV27 | . | ASSLFEGRIYEQY
TRBJ1-1 | TRBV6-5 | . | ASRRRLMNTEAF
TRBJ2-3 | TRBV28 | . | ASSFGGLSTDTQY
TRBJ1-4 | TRBV19 | . | ASSKGFGTNEKLF
TRBJ1-5 | TRBV10-3 | . | AISETSGTNSNQPQH
TRBJ2-3 | TRBV3-1/TRBV3-2 | once | ASSQAGDTQY
TRBJ2-1 | TRBV4-1 | few | ASSHVVSYNEQF
TRBJ1-4 | TRBV4-3 | . | ASSPATGEAEKLF
TRBJ2-1 | TRBV3-1/TRBV3-2 | . | ASSRGGDEQF
TRBJ1-5 | TRBV3-1/TRBV3-2 | . | ASGQGKGNQPQH
TRBJ2-1 | TRBV2 | . | ASGETSGGAYNEQF
TRBJ1-6 | TRBV5-1 | . | ASSAGQGIGNSPLH
TRBJ1-1 | TRBV18 | . | ASSPPGVNTEAF
TRBJ1-2 | TRBV18 | . | ASSPGFQFYT
TRBJ2-1 | TRBV9 | . | ASSGTIAGGYNEQF
TRBJ1-2 | TRBV19 | . | ASSPEEGRGYT
TRBJ2-7 | TRBV11-1 | . | ASSGGLSYEQY
TRBJ2-5 | TRBV6-5 | . | ASSYETAPGGTQY
TRBJ1-4 | TRBV5-1 | . | ASSSGRTDEKLF
TRBJ1-2 | TRBV7-3 | once | ASSPGQGHGYT
TRBJ2-3 | TRBV9 | . | ASSASGADTDTQY
TRBJ2-1 | TRBV7-9 | once | ASSPTGFREQF
TRBJ2-1 | TRBV6-4 | . | ASSAPSGGADYNEQF
TRBJ1-5 | TRBV4-2 | . | ASSQGTGIGQPQH
TRBJ1-2 | TRBV12-3/TRBV12-4 | . | ASSHARVGYT
TRBJ1-5 | TRBV4-1 | . | ANLTGDGQPQH
TRBJ1-5 | TRBV15 | . | ATSRDRVSNQPQH
TRBJ1-1 | TRBV19 | once | ASSIIGASGITEAF
TRBJ1-6 | TRBV7-4 | . | ASSRTPLN
TRBJ1-5 | TRBV7-9 | . | ASSLGGGGQPQH
TRBJ1-2 | TRBV7-2 | few | ASSPETRRLIGYT
TRBJ1-1 | TRBV11-3 | . | ASSLAARADGTEAF